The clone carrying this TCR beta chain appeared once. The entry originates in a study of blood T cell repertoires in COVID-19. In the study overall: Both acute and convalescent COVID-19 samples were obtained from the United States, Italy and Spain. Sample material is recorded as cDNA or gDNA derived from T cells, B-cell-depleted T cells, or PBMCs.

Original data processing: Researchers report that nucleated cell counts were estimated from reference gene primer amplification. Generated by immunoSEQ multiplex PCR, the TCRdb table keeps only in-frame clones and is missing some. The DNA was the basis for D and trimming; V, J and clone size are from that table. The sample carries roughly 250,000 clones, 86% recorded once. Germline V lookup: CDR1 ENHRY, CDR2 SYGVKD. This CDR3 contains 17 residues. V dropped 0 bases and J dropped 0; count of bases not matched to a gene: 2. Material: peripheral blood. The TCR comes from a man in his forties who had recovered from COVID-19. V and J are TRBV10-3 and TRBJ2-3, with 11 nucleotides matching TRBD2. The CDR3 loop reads CAISESTSGVSTDTQYF. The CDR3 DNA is TGTGCCATCAGTGAGTCGACTAGCGGGGTTAGCACAGATACGCAGTATTTT.